This T cell receptor (beta chain) came from a study of response to subunit inactivated influenza vaccine listed by TCRdb under 2018. As for the study more broadly: Deep quantitative profiling of the T cell receptor repertoire was used in the study to follow responses to a trivalent subunit inactivated influenza vaccine.

CDR1 and CDR2, looked up from the germline V gene, are LGHNA and YNFKEQ. V and J are truncated by 2 bases and 1 base respectively, leaving an intervening sequence of 11 bases. The cysteine opens and the phenylalanine closes a CDR3 of 16 amino acids. Just CDR3 DNA is preserved here, 48 bases in frame from base 1. This clonotype was seen more than once but under ten times. Its recognized antigen is unknown. Per-base qualities were not stored, and no clone one base away is much larger. The method behind the library was RT-PCR. Instrument on record: Illumina HiSeq 2500. TCRdb applied fastp at Q25 and MiXCR to the public reads, then kept only in-frame beta chains. Rows with one shared CDR3 protein collapse into an entry with the most common genes and DNA. For this sample there are about 500,000 distinct CDR3 sequences; about 15% appear just once. The ten most abundant clones make up approximately 3% of the sample.

General study outcomes and caveats: According to the authors, only a limited number of new T cells may be recruited by each seasonal influenza vaccination.

The receptor was isolated from a man between 50 and 75 years old who received an inactivated influenza vaccine. Donor details come from another sample of the same person, matched by shared clones. The sequencing here drew on CD4+ T cells sorted from PBMCs, taken around 25 months after vaccination. The chain joins TRBV4-2 to TRBJ2-2; a tentative D call is TRBD1 (6 bases match). The nucleotides are TGTGCCAGCAGCCAAATTGCAGGGGAGAACACCGGGGAGCTGTTTTTT. Translation gives CASSQIAGENTGELFF.